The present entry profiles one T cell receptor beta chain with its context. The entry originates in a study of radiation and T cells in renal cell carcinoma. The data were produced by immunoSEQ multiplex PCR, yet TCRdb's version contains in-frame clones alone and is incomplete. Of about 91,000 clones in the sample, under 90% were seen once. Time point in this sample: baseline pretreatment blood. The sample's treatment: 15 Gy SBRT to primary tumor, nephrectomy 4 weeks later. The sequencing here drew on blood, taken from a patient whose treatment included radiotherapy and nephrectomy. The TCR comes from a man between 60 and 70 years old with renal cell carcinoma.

In nucleotides, the CDR3 is TGTGCCAGTAGTCAGACTCCGGGGGGATATGGCTACACCTTC. Translation gives CASSQTPGGYGYTF. The rearrangement uses TRBV19 and TRBJ1-2; TRBD1 is a possible D gene (5 bases). The length of the CDR3 is 14 residues. V lost 5 bases, J lost 5 bases, and 15 bases lay in between. The V gene's germline CDR1 is LNHDA and CDR2 SQIVND (reference sequence).